This T cell receptor (beta chain) is from a study of OX40 agonist ivuxolimab in advanced cancers. V was clipped by 1 base and J by 2 bases, with 10 bases between them. Germline V gene lookup returns CDR1 SGHRS and CDR2 YFSETQ. The CDR3 sequence is 14 residues long. Only one count was recorded for this clone. Its antigen is undetermined. Clones were read by immunoSEQ multiplex PCR, and TCRdb kept only the in-frame ones, dropping some. This sample has about 31,000 clones, with 87% found just once. Study observations and caveats: At 0.1 to 3.0 mg/kg and by week 6, CD4+ and CD8+ T cells in the blood had expanded clonally.

The material sequenced was CD4+ or CD8+ T cells sorted from blood, taken in a trial of the OX40 agonist ivuxolimab. The TCR originated in an adult with an advanced solid tumor such as melanoma, head and neck, liver or kidney cancer. The chain carries TRBV5-1 and TRBJ2-7, with D tentatively TRBD1 (5 bases). The CDR3 DNA sequence: TGCGCCAGCAGCTTGACAGGTGGCACCTACGAGCAGTACTTC. It yields the protein CASSLTGGTYEQYF.